One TCR beta chain is described in this entry. The antigen it recognizes is unknown. Per-base qualities were not stored, and no clone one base away is much larger. The sample's time point label is to be understood as: naive CD8 control sorted from an acute-time-point sample. Enrolled in the Montreal Hepatitis C Cohort (HEPCO) in Canada, the donors were people who inject drugs, and these donors were followed every 3 months. Acute primary HCV infection was defined by a positive HCV RNA or antibody test following a negative test within the previous 24 weeks. CD3, CD8 and CD45RO antibodies were used for surface staining, and dead cells were excluded with an aqua fixable dye. The cohort also included a handful of subjects who developed chronic infection, defined as HCV RNA positivity at 24 weeks. Frozen stocks of peripheral blood mononuclear cells were first thawed, after which negative isolation of CD8+ T cells was carried out using the MACS CD8+ T cell Isolation Kit. Sorting of the cells was done on a BD FACSAria II cell sorter.

The data were taken from a study of CD8 T cells in acute hepatitis C reinfection (dated by TCRdb to 2020 to 2023). With regard to the full study: The study profiled the TCRbeta repertoire of CD8+ T cells specific for the HCV NS3-1073 epitope during acute infection and after viral clearance. Paired acute and follow-up samples were contributed by four spontaneous resolvers.

Genomic DNA was extracted from the FACS-sorted cells, and the TCRbeta chains were sequenced by the commercial immunoSEQ service. The authors processed their data as follows. The repertoire data were analyzed using ImmunoSEQ Analyzer software v3.0 and R v3.5.1. Only productive rearrangements were analyzed, as sequences containing stop codons or out-of-frame rearrangements were removed. Simpson diversity, Shannon entropy, CDR3 length and nucleotide addition metrics were supplied by the sequencing provider. Clonotypes were categorized by frequency as dominant, sub-dominant, low or lowest abundance, and clonotypes below 0.1% were excluded from most analyses. A CDR3 amino acid clonotype was designated public if detected in at least two subjects at a cumulative frequency of at least 0.5%. In its TCRdb copy, this immuneACCESS table keeps in-frame sequences only and misses some clones. Where compared with another copy, unresolved V genes explain less than half of these, and the others have no known cause. V and J calls and clone size come straight from that table; D and trimming were deduced from the DNA. The sample table holds about 38,000 clones, of which around 87% were seen once. 0.5% of the sample rests with the top ten.

General conclusions and limits of the study: Approximately 13 public clonotypes were identified irrespective of outcome, and one of the public clonotypes used V04-02/J02-02. Diversity in the NS3-1073 specific repertoires was high, and no significant differences in diversity emerged among acute resolver, follow-up resolver and acute chronic samples. It was rare for CDR3 sequences to be shared with other epitopes, and exact matching may have been limited by differing sequencing approaches. No follow-up repertoires were available for chronically infected subjects, since NS3-1073 specific cells were too rare to be sorted. Only the TCRbeta chain was sequenced in bulk, so alphabeta pairing of public clonotypes could not be determined. All groups showed preferential use of the TRBV04 and TRBV06 gene families, a pattern that overrepresentation in the naive pool did not explain.

Inclusive of the bounding cysteine and phenylalanine, the CDR3 is 15 residues long. CDR3 DNA is the only sequence kept; it has 45 bases, read in frame from the first base. The germline V gene (reference sequence) provides CDR1 GTSNPN and CDR2 SVGIG. Trimming costs V 5 bases and J 1 base, and their ends lie 18 bases apart. Rearrangement joined TRBV30 to TRBJ2-7; the D gene is possibly TRBD1 or TRBD2, with 6 bases matching each. The TCR sequence derives from a man aged 30 to 45 with chronic hepatitis C. Sequencing was done on a sample of naive CD8+ T cells from PBMCs. The cell subset or site label corresponds to: sorted total naive CD45RO-negative CD8+ T cells. The DNA reads as follows: TGTGCCTGGGGAGGGGTAGTGGACAGTTCCTACGAGCAGTACTTC. Its translation reads: CAWGGVVDSSYEQYF.